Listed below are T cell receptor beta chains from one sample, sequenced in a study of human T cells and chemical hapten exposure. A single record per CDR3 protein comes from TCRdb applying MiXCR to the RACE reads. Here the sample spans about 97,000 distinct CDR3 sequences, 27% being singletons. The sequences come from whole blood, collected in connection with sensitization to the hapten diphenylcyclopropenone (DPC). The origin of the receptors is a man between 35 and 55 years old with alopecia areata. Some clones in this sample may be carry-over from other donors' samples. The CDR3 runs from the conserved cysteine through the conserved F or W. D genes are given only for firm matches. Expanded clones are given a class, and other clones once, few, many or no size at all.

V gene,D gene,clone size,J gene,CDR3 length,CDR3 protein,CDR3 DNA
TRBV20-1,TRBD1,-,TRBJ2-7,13,CSARDRTGFEQYF,TGCAGTGCTAGAGATCGGACAGGTTTCGAGCAGTACTTC
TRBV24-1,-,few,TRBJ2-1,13,CATRLGNHDEQFF,TGTGCCACCAGACTGGGAAACCACGATGAGCAGTTCTTC
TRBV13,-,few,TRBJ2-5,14,CASSPGGRQETQYF,TGTGCCAGCAGCCCAGGCGGCAGGCAAGAGACCCAGTACTTC
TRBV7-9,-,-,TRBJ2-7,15,CASSLVTGAWGEQYF,TGTGCCAGCAGCTTAGTCACCGGTGCATGGGGCGAGCAGTACTTC
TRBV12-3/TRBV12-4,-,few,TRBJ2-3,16,CASTLRLGWGTDTQYF,TGTGCCAGCACCCTCAGGTTAGGGTGGGGCACAGATACGCAGTATTTT
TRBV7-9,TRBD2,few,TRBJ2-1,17,CASSPGTSGRVYNEQFF,TGTGCCAGCAGCCCTGGGACTAGCGGGAGGGTTTACAATGAGCAGTTCTTC
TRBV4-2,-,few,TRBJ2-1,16,CASSQDPGPSYNEQFF,TGTGCCAGCAGCCAAGACCCAGGGCCTTCCTACAATGAGCAGTTCTTC
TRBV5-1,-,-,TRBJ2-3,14,CASSGVEERDTQYF,TGCGCCAGCAGCGGGGTGGAGGAGAGAGATACGCAGTATTTT
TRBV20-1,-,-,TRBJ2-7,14,CSARWTASSYEQYF,TGCAGTGCTAGGTGGACAGCAAGCTCCTACGAGCAGTACTTC
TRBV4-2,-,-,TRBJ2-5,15,CASSQGRTDQETQYF,TGTGCCAGCAGCCAAGGGCGCACGGACCAAGAGACCCAGTACTTC
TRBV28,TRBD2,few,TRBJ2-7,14,CASSRTSGVYEQYF,TGTGCCAGCAGCCGGACTAGCGGTGTCTACGAGCAGTACTTC
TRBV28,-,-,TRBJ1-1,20,CASSSGLQRGSSTGLREAFF,TGTGCCAGCAGTTCCGGTCTCCAGAGGGGGTCATCTACGGGCCTTAGGGAAGCTTTCTTT
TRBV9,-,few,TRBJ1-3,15,CASSVGIGSGNTIYF,TGTGCCAGCAGCGTAGGGATAGGCTCCGGAAACACCATATATTTT
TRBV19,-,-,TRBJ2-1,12,CASSIGGNEQFF,TGTGCCAGTAGTATAGGGGGCAATGAGCAGTTCTTC
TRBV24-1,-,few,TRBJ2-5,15,CATSDTRTATETQYF,TGTGCCACCAGTGATACCCGGACAGCCACAGAGACCCAGTACTTC
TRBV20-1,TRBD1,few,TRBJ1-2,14,CSAKLGQGPYGYTF,TGCAGTGCAAAACTGGGACAGGGTCCCTATGGCTACACCTTC
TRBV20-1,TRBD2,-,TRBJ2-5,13,CSAASGGQETQYF,TGCAGTGCGGCTAGCGGGGGACAAGAGACCCAGTACTTC
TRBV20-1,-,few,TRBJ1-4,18,CSARAPGAHVRGNEKLFF,TGCAGTGCTAGAGCTCCAGGTGCCCACGTAAGAGGGAATGAAAAACTGTTTTTT
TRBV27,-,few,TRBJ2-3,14,CASSLAGRTDTQYF,TGTGCCAGCAGTTTGGCGGGAAGGACAGATACGCAGTATTTT
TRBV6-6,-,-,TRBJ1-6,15,CASSLRGEGGSPLHF,TGTGCCAGCAGCCTACGGGGGGAAGGTGGTTCACCCCTCCACTTT
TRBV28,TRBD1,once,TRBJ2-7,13,CASFQGVPYEQYF,TGTGCCAGCTTCCAGGGGGTTCCCTACGAGCAGTACTTC
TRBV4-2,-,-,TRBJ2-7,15,CASSQGGDLDYEQYF,TGTGCCAGCAGCCAAGGGGGCGACTTAGATTACGAGCAGTACTTC
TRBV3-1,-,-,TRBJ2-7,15,CASSLKPGYPYEQYF,TGTGCCAGCAGCCTAAAGCCGGGGTACCCCTACGAGCAGTACTTC
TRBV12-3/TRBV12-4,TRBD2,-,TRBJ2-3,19,CASSLGLPLAGGDADTQYF,TGTGCCAGCAGTTTGGGATTGCCACTAGCGGGAGGAGATGCAGATACGCAGTATTTT
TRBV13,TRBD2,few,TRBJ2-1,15,CASSMTSGTYNEQFF,TGTGCCAGCAGCATGACTAGCGGAACTTACAATGAGCAGTTCTTC
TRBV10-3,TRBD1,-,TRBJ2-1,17,CAISLSGQLSSYNEQFF,TGTGCCATCAGTCTATCGGGACAGTTAAGCTCCTACAATGAGCAGTTCTTC
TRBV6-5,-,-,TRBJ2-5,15,CASSYKSGGQETQYF,TGTGCCAGCAGTTACAAGTCTGGGGGCCAAGAGACCCAGTACTTC
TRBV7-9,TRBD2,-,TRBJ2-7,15,CASSSRLAALGEQYF,TGTGCCAGCAGTTCCCGACTAGCCGCCCTAGGCGAGCAGTACTTC
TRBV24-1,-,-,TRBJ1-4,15,CATSDTGPTGEKLFF,TGTGCCACCAGTGATACGGGACCCACGGGAGAAAAACTGTTTTTT
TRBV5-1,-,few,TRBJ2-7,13,CASSRDFTYEQYF,TGCGCCAGCAGCCGGGACTTCACCTACGAGCAGTACTTC
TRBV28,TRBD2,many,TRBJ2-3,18,CASSLQAGEGSSTDTQYF,TGTGCCAGCAGTTTGCAAGCGGGAGAGGGATCTAGCACAGATACGCAGTATTTT
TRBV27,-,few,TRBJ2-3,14,CASRVGRGTDTQYF,TGTGCCAGCAGAGTCGGGAGAGGGACAGATACGCAGTATTTT
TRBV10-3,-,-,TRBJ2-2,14,CAISAGDNTGELFF,TGTGCCATCAGTGCGGGGGATAACACCGGGGAGCTGTTTTTT
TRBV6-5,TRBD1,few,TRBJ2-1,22,CASTTARAGDRGLVHSYNEQFF,TGTGCCAGCACTACCGCGCGTGCGGGGGACAGGGGCCTAGTTCACTCCTACAATGAGCAGTTCTTC
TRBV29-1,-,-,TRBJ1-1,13,CSVAFGGNTEAFF,TGCAGCGTTGCCTTTGGGGGAAACACTGAAGCTTTCTTT
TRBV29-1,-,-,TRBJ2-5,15,CSVEYPPERQETQYF,TGCAGCGTTGAATATCCCCCAGAGAGGCAAGAGACCCAGTACTTC
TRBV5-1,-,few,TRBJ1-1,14,CASSLVGGRTEAFF,TGCGCCAGCAGCTTGGTGGGGGGCAGAACTGAAGCTTTCTTT